What follows is one T cell receptor beta chain and its context. Its antigen is currently not known. The input lacks base qualities; no much larger clone sits a single base away. TCRbeta CDR3 regions were amplified from genomic DNA using the immunoSEQ Assay, a bias-controlled multiplex PCR. The study's processing was this. The number of nucleated cells in each sample was estimated by amplification of reference gene primers within the assay. Sequence reads were collapsed and filtered to measure the absolute abundance of every unique TCRbeta CDR3 rearrangement. Productive Simpson clonality was computed per sample as the square root of Simpson's diversity index over productive rearrangements. Here the immuneACCESS table is served through TCRdb, limited to in-frame sequences with V and J called. Missing clones are a known gap in these copies; in checked studies unresolved V genes cover under half, and the rest lacks a known reason. Clone size and the V and J calls come from that table; the DNA yielded D and trimming. The sample yields some 80,000 clones; 86% were counted once. The ten largest clones capture approximately 22% of the sample.

Whole blood was collected in K2EDTA tubes by collaborating institutions according to the institutions' own protocols. Collaborator samples were shipped for TCRbeta analysis as frozen whole blood, isolated PBMCs, or DNA extracted from either sample type. The record originates from a study of blood T cell repertoires in COVID-19 (dated by TCRdb to the early 2020s). Context from the whole study: Samples from collaborators originated in the United States, Italy and Spain and spanned both the acute and convalescent phases of COVID-19. The dataset comprised deeply sampled blood TCRbeta repertoires from subjects exposed to, actively infected with, or recovered from COVID-19. The repertoires were made available in a free public database intended to serve as a resource for research on the immune response to SARS-CoV-2. Samples were obtained from the ongoing ImmuneRACE study (first 160 participants) and from 1,254 subjects provided by 6 global collaborators. HLA class I and class II types, where available, came from metadata supplied by the sample provider rather than from assay-based typing. The prospective study material was composed of cDNA or gDNA derived from T cells, B-cell-depleted T cells, or PBMCs. A de-identified subject ID, COVID-19 status, age in years and sex were almost always included in the sample metadata. The paper as a whole reports these results and caveats: How much clinical and demographic metadata was included differed by source and by participant, and the metadata was provided uncurated.

CDR1 MNHEY and CDR2 SVGAGI were looked up in the germline V gene. The trim is 2 bases for V and 2 bases for J, with a gap of 13 bases between the germline ends. Inclusive of the bounding cysteine and phenylalanine, the CDR3 is 15 residues long. Just the 45-base CDR3 DNA is kept, in frame starting at base 1. Sample: peripheral blood. The rearrangement combines TRBV6-5 with TRBJ2-7; a weak D assignment points to TRBD2 (6 bases agree). The source of this sequence is a woman older than 75 in a cohort sampled during active or convalescent COVID-19. The nucleotides are TGTGCCAGCAGTTACGGAGGGATTACCCCCTACGAGCAGTACTTC. Translated, it gives CASSYGGITPYEQYF.